This T cell receptor (beta chain) appears in the sequencing data of a study of cytotoxic CD8 clonotypes in ibrutinib-treated CLL. This CDR3 has 15 residues. Germline V CDR1 and CDR2: SGHRS, YFSETQ. Trimming pared 0 bases from V and 1 base from J, leaving 8 bases between. Profiling relied on immunoSEQ multiplex PCR, and the TCRdb table lists in-frame clones only, not all of them. The sample contains about 68,000 clones, more than 60% of which appear only once. This material consisted of PBMCs, taken after 12 months of ibrutinib treatment. This TCR was sampled from a human donor with chronic lymphocytic leukemia. The V call is TRBV5-1, the J call TRBJ1-5, with a possible D match to TRBD1 (6 bases). The CDR3 nucleotides are TGCGCCAGCAGCTTGGTAGGGGGAAGCAATCAGCCCCAGCATTTT. It codes for CASSLVGGSNQPQHF.